This TCR beta chain was identified during a study of cytomegalovirus exposure and HLA in healthy donors. Study conclusions and caveats: Later, an analysis found that common viral pathogens appeared to be linked with several of the most significant clusters.

In regard to this clone: Its antigen remains unidentified.

V shed 5 bases and J shed 0 bases, with 11 bases lying between them. The germline V gene encodes CDR1 SGHTA and CDR2 FQGNSA. The CDR3 sequence is 16 residues long. 60 Vbeta and 13 Jbeta primers were used in PCR. The repertoire was sequenced with immunoSEQ multiplex PCR; TCRdb's copy has only in-frame clones and lacks some. The sample lists approximately 150,000 clones; 80% were seen once. The clonotype was recovered from a man aged 25-45 years in good health and CMV-seropositive. The sequencing sample was made of PBMCs. The V gene is TRBV7-2, the J gene TRBJ2-6; weak D call: TRBD1 (6 bases). CDR3 bases: TGTGCCAGCAGCCCTAACAGGGACTCTGGGGCCAACGTCCTGACTTTC. Protein sequence: CASSPNRDSGANVLTF.